The 19 T cell receptor beta chains in this list originate from one sample, sequenced in a study of CD8+CD57+ T cells in acquired aplastic anemia. TCR beta VDJ and CDR3 profiles were obtained from a genomic DNA template. TCRdb fed the reads into MiXCR, producing one record per CDR3 protein. The sample holds about half a million distinct CDR3 sequences, about a third seen once. Before being chosen for sequencing, patients had shown CD8+CD57+ cell expansion by flow cytometry. Sequenced input: sorted CD4+, CD8+, or CD8+CD57+ T cells (not recorded which) from PBMCs. These receptors all come from a human donor with aplastic anemia.

With regard to this clonotype: No conserved phenylalanine or tryptophan is present at the end of the CDR3, so a read error is the likely explanation. J is TRBJ1-1 and V is TRBV7-2; D not resolved. Germline CDR1 and CDR2: SGHTA and FQGNSA. The CDR3 sequence is 12 residues long. CDR3 DNA sequence: TGCGCCAGCAGCCATGCCAACACTGAAGCTTTCTCT. It translates to CASSHANTEAFS.

The genes are TRBV2 and TRBJ1-2; a weak D match, TRBD1 (5 bases). The CDR3 has 14 amino acids. The V end lost 6 bases, the J end lost 6 bases, and 17 bases lay between the germline ends. CDR1 is SNHLY, CDR2 FYNNEI, per germline. Here the CDR3 reads CASSVRWGDDGYTF. In DNA, the CDR3 is TGTGCCAGCAGCGTCAGGTGGGGGGATGATGGCTACACCTTC.

On this clonotype itself: At one end the junction does not follow the germline gene, possibly because of a read error. This sequence joins TRBV2 and TRBJ1-2, with D perhaps TRBD1 (6 bases). The CDR3 spans 14 residues. The germline gives CDR1 SNHLY, CDR2 FYNNEI. CDR3 protein: CASSLGQKSYGCTF. The DNA for the CDR3 is TGTGCCAGCAGTTTAGGACAGAAAAGCTATGGCTGCACCTTC.

This clonotype was counted only a few times. The chain carries TRBV20-1 and TRBJ1-2; 7 positions agree with TRBD1. CDR1 is DFQATT and CDR2 is SNEGSKA in the germline V gene (reference sequence). V lost 0 bases to trimming and J lost 0 bases; unmatched junction nucleotides: 7. The CDR3 length is 16 residues. The CDR3 here is CSARDVRDSSNYGYTF. The DNA for the CDR3 is TGCAGTGCTAGAGATGTTCGGGACAGCTCTAACTATGGCTACACCTTC.

Many counts were recorded for this clonotype. A junction boundary mismatches the germline segment, possibly from a read error. The chain has TRBV7-7 and TRBJ2-7; 9 nucleotides align to TRBD1. The V gene's germline CDR1 is SSHAT and CDR2 FNYEAQ (reference sequence). This CDR3 is 15 amino acids long. The CDR3 is CASSPGGQGFGEQYF. The CDR3 DNA is TGTGCTAGCAGCCCCGGGGGACAGGGATTTGGCGAGCAGTACTTC. Full variable domain (rest looked up from reference TRBV7-7 and TRBJ2-7): GAGVSQSPRYKVTKRGQDVTLRCDPISSHATLYWYQQALGQGPEFLTYFNYEAQPDKSGLPSDRFSAERPEGSISTLTIQRTEQRDSAMYRCASSPGGQGFGEQYFGPGTRLTVT.

This clonotype has a count of ten or more. This chain connects TRBV19 to TRBJ1-1; 7 bases agree with TRBD1. The CDR3 extends over 11 amino acids. CDR1 LNHDA and CDR2 SQIVND come from the germline V gene (reference sequence). After removal of 9 bases from V and 3 bases from J, the junction contained 1 base not matched to a gene. CDR3 DNA sequence: TGTGCCAGCAGGGGGTACACTGAAGCTTTCTTT. This translates into CASRGYTEAFF. The whole variable domain, filled in from reference TRBV19 and TRBJ1-1, reads DGGITQSPKYLFRKEGQNVTLSCEQNLNHDAMYWYRQDPGQGLRLIYYSQIVNDFQKGDIAEGYSVSREKKESFPLTVTSAQKNPTAFYLCASRGYTEAFFGQGTRLTVV.

The rearrangement links TRBV19 to TRBJ2-6; a weak D match, TRBD1 (6 bases). V lost 6 bases and J lost 4, with 13 bases in between. CDR1 LNHDA and CDR2 SQIVND come from the germline V gene (reference sequence). The CDR3 extends over 15 amino acids. The CDR3 nucleotides are TGTGCCAGTAGCCCGATGGGGGCCGGGGCCAACGTCCTGACTTTC. Protein sequence: CASSPMGAGANVLTF.

This clonotype has just a few counts. The J gene is TRBJ1-1, the V gene TRBV19; possible D gene TRBD1, 5 bases. Germline CDR1 reads LNHDA; CDR2 reads SQIVND (reference sequence). Trimming took off 5 bases at V and 6 bases at J, with 16 bases between the two ends. The CDR3 is made up of 14 amino acids. The CDR3 region has the DNA TGTGCCAGTAGTCCTCGACAGAGTTACGCTGAAGCTTTCTTT. As protein: CASSPRQSYAEAFF.

The chain joins TRBV27 to TRBJ1-1; D is unresolved. Germline assignment: CDR1 MNHEY and CDR2 SMNVEV (reference sequence). V was clipped by 8 bases and J by 1 base, with 5 bases between them. The CDR3 totals 11 residues. CDR3 sequence reads: CASGRNTEAFF. CDR3 DNA: TGTGCCAGCGGCCGGAACACTGAAGCTTTCTTT.

This clonotype was found many times. The rearrangement links TRBV19 to TRBJ2-5, with TRBD1 matching over 7 bases. Trimming cost V 9 bases and J 5 bases; bases outside gene matches: 9. Germline values: CDR1 LNHDA, CDR2 SQIVND (reference sequence). The CDR3 extends over 13 amino acids. CDR3 bases: TGTGCCAGCGGGACAGTGGCCCGTGAGACCCAGTACTTC. It codes for CASGTVARETQYF.

The chain employs TRBV10-3 and TRBJ2-3; 9 bases map to TRBD1. Trimming removed 6 bases from V and 6 bases from J; junction bases left unmatched: 7. CDR1 and CDR2 (germline): ENHRY, SYGVKD. The CDR3 contains 14 residues. As DNA, the CDR3 is TGTGCCATCAGCGACAGGGGGGACACTGATACGCAGTATTTT. Translating gives CAISDRGDTDTQYF.

The V gene is TRBV9, the J gene TRBJ2-7, with D tentatively TRBD2 (5 bases). Deletions cut 1 base from V and 3 bases from J, with 11 bases between. CDR3 size: 14 residues. Germline CDR1 SGDLS, CDR2 YYNGEE. CDR3 coding DNA: TGTGCCAGCAGCGTAAACGGGAATTACTACGAGCAGTACTTC. It translates to CASSVNGNYYEQYF.

Of note for this clonotype: Given a much more abundant clone one base away, this may be a read error. The rearrangement uses TRBV9 and TRBJ1-5; D not certain. The V end was cut by 0 bases, the J end by 12 bases, with 13 bases between. This CDR3 is 13 amino acids long. Germline V gene data show CDR1 as SGDLS and CDR2 as YYNGEE. CDR3 sequence: CASSVGNTLLQHF. DNA for the CDR3: TGTGCCAGCAGCGTAGGTAACACGCTGCTCCAGCATTTT.

Remarks on this clonotype: The missing conserved phenylalanine or tryptophan at the end of this CDR3 makes a read error likely. This chain links TRBV30 with TRBJ1-1; D might be TRBD1 (5 bases). Between the trimmed V and J ends, which lost 1 base and 8 bases, there was a span of 11 bases. Germline CDR1 GTSNPN, CDR2 SVGIG (reference sequence). CDR3 length: 12 amino acids. CDR3 nucleotide sequence: TGTGCCTGGAGTGGGATGGGGGGAGAAGCTTTCCTT. Its translation is CAWSGMGGEAFL.

The chain uses TRBV19 and TRBJ2-1; D call uncertain. The CDR3 covers 16 residues. Deletions cut 0 bases from V and 3 bases from J, with 12 bases between. The germline V gene encodes CDR1 LNHDA and CDR2 SQIVND (reference sequence). CDR3 protein: CASSIDTSRIYNEQFF. For the CDR3, the DNA is TGTGCCAGTAGTATAGACACTTCGCGCATCTACAATGAGCAGTTCTTC.

In this sample, this clonotype turned up a few times. The chain recombines TRBV11-3 with TRBJ2-7, with D possibly matching TRBD1 (6 bases). The CDR3 is 15 residues long. The germline V and J ends were trimmed by 1 base and 1 base, with 11 bases remaining between them. Per the germline V gene, CDR1 is SGHNT and CDR2 is YENEEA. The CDR3 region has the DNA TGTGCCAGCAGCTTAGTGGTAGGGGGATCCTACGAGCAGTACTTC. Translation: CASSLVVGGSYEQYF.

This clonotype came up a few times. This chain links TRBV9 with TRBJ2-2; tentative D call: TRBD1 (6 bases). V was clipped by 0 bases and J by 6 bases, with 12 bases between them. Germline V gene lookup returns CDR1 SGDLS and CDR2 YYNGEE. The CDR3 runs to 15 residues. The CDR3 nucleotides read TGTGCCAGCAGCGTAGTTACAGGGTCGGCCGGGGAGCTGTTTTTT. It yields the protein CASSVVTGSAGELFF.

This clonotype was detected many times. CDR3 amino acids: CASSRNAEAFF. As DNA, the CDR3 is TGTGCCAGCAGCCGTAACGCTGAAGCTTTCTTT. The chain joins TRBV7-9 to TRBJ1-1; D remains ambiguous. The germline V gene has CDR1 SEHNR and CDR2 FQNEAQ (reference sequence). V was trimmed by 5 bases and J by 6 bases, leaving 7 bases between them. The CDR3 length is 11 residues.

This clonotype was seen only a few times. The junction departs from the called germline gene at one end, perhaps through a read error. This chain uses TRBV24-1 with TRBJ2-3; D gene unclear. This CDR3 comprises 15 residues. Looked up from germline, CDR1 is KGHDR and CDR2 is SFDVKD. The CDR3 loop is CASSLSVGRTDTQYF. As DNA, the CDR3 is TGTGCCAGCAGTTTATCTGTAGGGCGGACAGATACGCAGTATTTT.